The clone carrying this T cell receptor (beta chain) was picked up many times. This specimen comes from a study of response to subunit inactivated influenza vaccine. MiXCR was run by TCRdb on the RT-PCR reads, yielding one entry per CDR3 protein. The repertoire has about 540,000 distinct CDR3 sequences, approximately 20% of them found once; the top ten carry under 3.5%. CDR3 length: 14 amino acids. CDR1 is MGHRA, CDR2 YSYEKL, per germline. The junction had 10 bases not matched to a gene; V was cut back by 5 bases and J by 8 bases. The sample was also reused in another study, on T cells expressing NK-cell markers. That paper adds: 5'RACE template switching with UMIs produced the TCR beta cDNA. Just one sequenced donor of eight was HCMV-seronegative, while seven were seropositive. These same clonotypes (in a few donors) also led the CD3+CD56-NKG2C+ fraction.

This TCR was recovered from a man aged 50-60 years who received an inactivated influenza vaccine. The J gene is TRBJ1-1, the V gene TRBV4-1, with 8 nucleotides matching TRBD1. The sequencing here drew on CD4+ T cells sorted from PBMCs, taken approximately 12 days after vaccination. The CDR3 loop reads CASSSLYRDREAFF. The CDR3 region has the DNA TGCGCCAGCAGCTCCTTATACCGGGACAGGGAAGCTTTCTTT.